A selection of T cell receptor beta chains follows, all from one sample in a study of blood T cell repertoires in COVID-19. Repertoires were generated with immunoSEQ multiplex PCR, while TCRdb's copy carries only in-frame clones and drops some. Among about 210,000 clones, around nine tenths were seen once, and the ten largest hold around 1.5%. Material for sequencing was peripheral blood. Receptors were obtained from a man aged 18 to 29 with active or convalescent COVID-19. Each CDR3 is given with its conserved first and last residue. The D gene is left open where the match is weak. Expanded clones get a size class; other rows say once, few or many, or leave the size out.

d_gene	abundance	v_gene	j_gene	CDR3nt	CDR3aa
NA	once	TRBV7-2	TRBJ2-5	TGTGCCAGCAGCTCTACTAGTCTGGAGACCCAGTACTTC	CASSSTSLETQYF
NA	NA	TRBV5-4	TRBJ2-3	TGTGCCAGCACCCTGGAGGGGTGGGGTAAAAACACAGATACGCAGTATTTT	CASTLEGWGKNTDTQYF
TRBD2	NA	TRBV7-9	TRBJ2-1	TGTGCCAGCAGCCGGGGACTAGCGGGAGGGACCCCTGAGCAGTTCTTC	CASSRGLAGGTPEQFF
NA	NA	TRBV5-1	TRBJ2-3	TGCGCCAGCAGCTACACTCTAGGCGATACGCAGTATTTT	CASSYTLGDTQYF
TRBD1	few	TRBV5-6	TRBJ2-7	TGTGCCAGCAGCTCCCAGACAGGGGAGTTAAACGAGCAGTACTTC	CASSSQTGELNEQYF
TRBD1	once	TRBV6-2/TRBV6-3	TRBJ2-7	TGTGCCAGCAGTAGGCGGGGACAGGTCTACGAGCAGTACTTC	CASSRRGQVYEQYF
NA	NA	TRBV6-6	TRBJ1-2	TGTGCCAGCAGTTACTCGGACAGTCAACCTGGCTACACCTTC	CASSYSDSQPGYTF
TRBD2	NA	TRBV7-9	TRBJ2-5	TGTGCCAGCAGCTTAGGGACTAGCGCGACACAGTACTTC	CASSLGTSATQYF
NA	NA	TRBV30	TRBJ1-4	TGTGCCTGGAGCACCCACGGGTCTTTAAATGAAAAACTGTTTTTT	CAWSTHGSLNEKLFF
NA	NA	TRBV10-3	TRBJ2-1	TGTGCCATCAGTGCAGGTGTTAATGAGCAGTTCTTC	CAISAGVNEQFF
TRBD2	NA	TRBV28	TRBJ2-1	TGTGCCAGCTCTTCTAGCGGGCCGAGCTCCTACAATGAGCAGTTCTTC	CASSSSGPSSYNEQFF
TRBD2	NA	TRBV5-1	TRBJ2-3	TGCGCCAGCAGCTCGGACGGGGGGACCACAGATACGCAGTATTTT	CASSSDGGTTDTQYF
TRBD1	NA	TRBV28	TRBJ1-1	TGTGCCAGCAGTTTACTGGGACAGGGGGCGGGGGTGCCTGAAGCTTTCTTT	CASSLLGQGAGVPEAFF
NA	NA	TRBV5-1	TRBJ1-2	TGCGCCAGCAGCTTCAGCCCAGGGGCTGGTGGCTACACCTTC	CASSFSPGAGGYTF
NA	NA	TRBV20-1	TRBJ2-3	TGCAGTGCTATTACAGGACCCACGCAGTATTTT	CSAITGPTQYF
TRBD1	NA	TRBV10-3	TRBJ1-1	TGTGCCATCAGACTAGGGACAGAGAACACTGAAGCTTTCTTT	CAIRLGTENTEAFF
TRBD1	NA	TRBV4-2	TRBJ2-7	TGTGCCAGCAGCCCCAACTGGGACAGCATACTATACGAGCAGTACTTC	CASSPNWDSILYEQYF
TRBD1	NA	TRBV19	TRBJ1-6	TGTGCCAGTAGTACGGGACAGGCCAATTCACCCCTCCACTTT	CASSTGQANSPLHF
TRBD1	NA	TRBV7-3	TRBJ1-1	TGTGCCAGCAGCGAGGGGGCGACGGGCACTGAAGCTTTCTTT	CASSEGATGTEAFF
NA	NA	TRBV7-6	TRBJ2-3	TGTGCCAGCAGCTTAGATATAGCGGTCACAGATACGCAGTATTTT	CASSLDIAVTDTQYF
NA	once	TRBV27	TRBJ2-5	TGTGCCAGCAGTTTATTGGGGGGCCAAGAGACCCAGTACTTC	CASSLLGGQETQYF
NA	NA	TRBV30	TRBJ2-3	TGTGCCTGGACAGGGTGGCGGGATACGCAGTATTTT	CAWTGWRDTQYF